The 7 T cell receptor beta chains reported below all come from one sample, sequenced in a study of cytomegalovirus exposure and HLA in healthy donors. Amplification used 60 Vbeta primers and 13 Jbeta primers. Assay used: immunoSEQ multiplex PCR; TCRdb lists only in-frame clones, some missing. The sample includes about 200,000 clones, approximately 70% of them seen just once. Sequenced input: PBMCs. The receptors here all came from a woman between 25 and 40 years old in good health and CMV-seronegative.

The genes are TRBV30 and TRBJ1-5; TRBD1 is a possible D gene (5 bases). V was pared by 3 bases and J by 4 bases, with 7 bases between. The germline gives CDR1 GTSNPN, CDR2 SVGIG (reference sequence). The CDR3 runs to 12 residues. The CDR3 spells CAWSGGNQPQHF. CDR3 coding DNA: TGTGCCTGGAGCGGGGGAAATCAGCCCCAGCATTTT.

Note on this clone: A read error is likely, as this CDR3 ends without the conserved phenylalanine or tryptophan. CDR3 amino acids: CASSQVAGTRTYEQYL. DNA for the CDR3: TGTGCCAGCAGCCAAGTGGCCGGGACTAGAACCTACGAGCAGTACCTC. V is TRBV4-2 and J is TRBJ2-7, with 8 bases aligning to TRBD2. Trimming removed 1 base from V and 2 bases from J; junction bases left unmatched: 7. Germline CDR1 LGHNA, CDR2 YNFKEQ. The length of the CDR3 is 16 residues.

V gene TRBV19 combines with J gene TRBJ1-3, with 7 bases aligning to TRBD1. The CDR3 is made up of 15 amino acids. Germline lookup yields CDR1 LNHDA and CDR2 SQIVND (reference sequence). The V gene end was trimmed by 6 bases and the J gene end by 4 bases; junction bases not matched to a gene: 9. The CDR3 sequence: CASSRDSRNGNTIYF. CDR3 bases: TGTGCCAGTAGCCGGGACAGTAGGAACGGAAACACCATATATTTT.

The rearrangement links TRBV7-2 to TRBJ1-4, with a possible D match to TRBD1 (5 bases). From germline, CDR1 is SGHTA and CDR2 FQGNSA. The CDR3 runs to 16 residues. V was shortened by 5 bases and J by 2 bases, with 15 bases between the two germline ends. In nucleotides, the CDR3 is TGTGCCAGCAGCGTGCGACCTCAGGGCACTAATGAAAAACTGTTTTTT. Encoded protein: CASSVRPQGTNEKLFF.

In its sample, this clone was seen once. J is TRBJ1-3 and V is TRBV30; D gene unclear. The germline gives CDR1 GTSNPN, CDR2 SVGIG (reference sequence). This CDR3 is built from 15 residues. V was clipped by 1 base and J by 4 bases, with 14 bases between them. The CDR3 loop is CAWSGAQTRGNTIYF. As DNA, the CDR3 is TGTGCCTGGAGTGGGGCCCAGACGAGAGGAAACACCATATATTTT.

The chain combines TRBV7-8 with TRBJ2-7; D gene uncertain. V was pared by 1 base and J by 2 bases, with 12 bases between. The germline V gene has CDR1 SGHVS and CDR2 FQNEAQ. The CDR3 sequence is 15 residues long. DNA of the CDR3: TGTGCCAGCAGCTTAGTCTCAGGTGAAACCTACGAGCAGTACTTC. Translating gives CASSLVSGETYEQYF.

This clone has just a few counts. The chain carries TRBV5-8 and TRBJ1-5; D remains ambiguous. The germline gives CDR1 SGHTS, CDR2 YDEGEE. This CDR3 contains 12 residues. Trimming removed 3 bases from V and 9 bases from J, with 10 bases in between. CDR3 bases: TGTGCCAGCAGCTCGGTGGTGTCGCCCCAGCATTTT. Protein product: CASSSVVSPQHF.